This T cell receptor beta chain stems from a study of blood T cell repertoires in COVID-19 (dated by TCRdb to 2018 to 2021). For the wider study: Collaborator samples came from the United States, Italy and Spain and covered acute and convalescent phases of COVID-19. The prospective study material was composed of cDNA or gDNA derived from T cells, B-cell-depleted T cells, or PBMCs. Deeply sampled blood TCRbeta repertoires from subjects exposed to, actively infected with, or recovered from COVID-19 were included in the dataset. The repertoires were released in a freely available public database meant as a resource for research on the immune response to SARS-CoV-2. Samples were obtained from the ongoing ImmuneRACE study (first 160 participants) and from approximately 1,200 subjects provided by 6 global collaborators. A de-identified subject ID, COVID-19 status, age in years and sex were almost always included in the sample metadata. Where HLA class I and class II types were available, the types were taken from metadata supplied by the sample provider, not from assay-based typing. Beyond this particular receptor, the publication reports: The quantity of clinical and demographic metadata differed by source and by participant and was supplied without curation.

As for this clone: Its cognate antigen has yet to be identified. Nothing much larger sits one base from this clone, and base qualities are not available.

Trimming takes 5 bases off V and 8 bases off J; junction bases not matched to a gene: 5. As encoded in the germline V gene (reference sequence), CDR1 is SEHNR while CDR2 is FQNEAQ. From the cysteine up to the phenylalanine, the CDR3 has a length of 13 residues. Kept here is only the CDR3 DNA, which spans 39 bases and is read in frame from base 1. Collaborating institutions collected whole blood in K2EDTA tubes following their own protocols. For TCRbeta analysis, collaborators shipped samples as frozen whole blood, isolated PBMCs, or DNA extracted from either of those sample types. TCRbeta CDR3 regions were amplified from genomic DNA using the immunoSEQ Assay, a bias-controlled multiplex PCR. The study's processing was this. The number of nucleated cells in each sample was estimated from the amplification of reference gene primers within the assay. Sequence reads were collapsed and filtered to measure the absolute abundance of every unique TCRbeta CDR3 rearrangement. Productive Simpson clonality was computed per sample as the square root of Simpson's diversity index over productive rearrangements. TCRdb's version of the immuneACCESS table is confined to in-frame rearrangements and falls short of the full clone set. An unresolved V gene accounts for under half of the shortfall where checked; the remainder is of unknown origin. V, J and clone size were drawn from that table, and D and trimming were deduced from the DNA. The sample table contains some 200,000 clones; only one count was recorded for around four fifths of them. 15% to 20% of the sample goes to the ten largest clones.

Recombination joined TRBV7-9 with TRBJ2-3, with TRBD1 identical over 9 junction bases. The TCR was taken from a woman of 80 years or more with active or convalescent COVID-19. Sequenced sample: peripheral blood. The CDR3 corresponds to CASSTEQGATQYF. Here is the DNA: TGTGCCAGCAGCACCGAACAGGGGGCTACGCAGTATTTT.